Given below is one T cell receptor (beta chain) in context. TCRdb reanalysed the 5' RACE reads using MiXCR and keeps one entry per CDR3 protein. The table records about 220,000 distinct CDR3 sequences, under 8.5% of them present only once. Germline V gene sequence: CDR1 MGHRA, CDR2 YSYEKL. With 4 bases removed from V and 7 bases from J, the gap between germline ends came to 17 bases. The CDR3 is 15 amino acids. The sample belongs to a study of identical twins. Among all donors, each was a healthy Caucasian. This same sample was also taken into another study, of T cells expressing NK-cell markers. From that study: The sequencing cohort of eight donors included seven HCMV-seropositive individuals and one seronegative individual.

The gene calls are TRBV4-1 and TRBJ1-5; D unclear. The sample was CD8+ T cells sorted from blood. The TCR originated in a woman aged 18-29 years in good health. The CDR3 region has the DNA TGCGCCAGCAGCCCGAGATCAGGTAACCAACAGCCCCAGCATTTT. Its translation: CASSPRSGNQQPQHF.